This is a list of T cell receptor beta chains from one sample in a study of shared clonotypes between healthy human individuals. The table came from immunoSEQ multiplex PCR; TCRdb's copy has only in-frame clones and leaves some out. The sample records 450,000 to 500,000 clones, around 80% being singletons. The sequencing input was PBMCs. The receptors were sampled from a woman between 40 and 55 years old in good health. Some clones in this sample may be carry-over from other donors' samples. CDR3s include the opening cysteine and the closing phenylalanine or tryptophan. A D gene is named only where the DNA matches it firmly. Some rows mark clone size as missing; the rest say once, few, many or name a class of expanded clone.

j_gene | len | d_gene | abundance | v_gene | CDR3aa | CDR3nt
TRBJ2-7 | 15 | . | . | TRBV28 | CASSPEGAGTYEQYF | TGTGCCAGCAGCCCGGAGGGGGCAGGGACCTACGAGCAGTACTTC
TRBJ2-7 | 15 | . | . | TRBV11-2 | CASSLVPYRSYEQYF | TGTGCCAGCAGTTTAGTTCCTTACCGCTCCTACGAGCAGTACTTC
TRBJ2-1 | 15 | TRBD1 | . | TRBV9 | CASSVGGTGNNEQFF | TGTGCCAGCAGCGTAGGTGGGACAGGGAACAATGAGCAGTTCTTC
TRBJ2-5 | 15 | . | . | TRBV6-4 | CASSDSIRDQETQYF | TGTGCCAGCAGTGACTCGATCCGAGACCAAGAGACCCAGTACTTC
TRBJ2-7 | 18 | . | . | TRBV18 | CASSSTRDTAAGSYEQYF | TGTGCCAGCTCATCAACCCGGGACACGGCGGCCGGCTCCTACGAGCAGTACTTC
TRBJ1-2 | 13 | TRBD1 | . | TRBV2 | CASGQVEIVGYTF | TGTGCCAGCGGACAGGTCGAAATTGTAGGCTACACCTTC
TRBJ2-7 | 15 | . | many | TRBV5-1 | CASSLSRDTSYEQYF | TGCGCCAGCAGCTTAAGCCGGGACACCTCCTACGAGCAGTACTTC
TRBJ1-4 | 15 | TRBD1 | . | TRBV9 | CASSVGNQGGEKLFF | TGTGCCAGCAGCGTTGGTAATCAGGGGGGCGAAAAACTGTTTTTT
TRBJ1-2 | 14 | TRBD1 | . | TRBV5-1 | CASSTGQGATGYTF | TGCGCCAGCAGCACAGGACAGGGGGCAACGGGCTACACCTTC
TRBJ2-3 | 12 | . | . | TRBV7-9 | CASSVLENTQYF | TGTGCCAGCAGCGTTCTAGAAAATACGCAGTATTTT
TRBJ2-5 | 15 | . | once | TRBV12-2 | CASRLAPDRGETQYF | TGTGCAAGTCGCTTAGCACCGGACAGGGGAGAGACCCAGTACTTC
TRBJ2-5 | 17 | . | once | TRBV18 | CASSPSMGQTDKETQYF | TGTGCCAGCTCACCATCGATGGGCCAAACGGATAAAGAGACCCAGTACTTC
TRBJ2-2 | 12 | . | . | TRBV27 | CASSLASGELFF | TGTGCCAGCAGTTTAGCGTCCGGGGAGCTGTTTTTT
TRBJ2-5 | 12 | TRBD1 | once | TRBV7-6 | CASSLARGQQYF | TGTGCCAGCAGCTTAGCGAGGGGGCAACAGTACTTC
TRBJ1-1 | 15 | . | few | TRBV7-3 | CASSARGGGNTEAFF | TGTGCCAGCAGCGCCCGGGGAGGCGGGAACACTGAAGCTTTCTTT
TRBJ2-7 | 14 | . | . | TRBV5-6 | CASSLVGPFGEQYF | TGTGCCAGCAGCTTGGTGGGGCCCTTTGGTGAGCAGTACTTC
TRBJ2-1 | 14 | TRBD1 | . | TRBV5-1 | CASSSTGAYNEQFF | TGCGCCAGCAGCAGCACAGGGGCTTACAATGAGCAGTTCTTC
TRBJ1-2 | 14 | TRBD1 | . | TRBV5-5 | CASSLGTGRLGYTF | TGTGCCAGCAGCTTGGGGACAGGGAGGCTTGGCTACACCTTC
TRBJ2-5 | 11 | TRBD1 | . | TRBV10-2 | CASSGGTGEYF | TGCGCCAGCAGTGGAGGGACAGGGGAGTACTTC
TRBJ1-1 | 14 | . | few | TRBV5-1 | CASSLAGGGTEAFF | TGCGCCAGCAGCTTGGCGGGGGGTGGCACTGAAGCTTTCTTT